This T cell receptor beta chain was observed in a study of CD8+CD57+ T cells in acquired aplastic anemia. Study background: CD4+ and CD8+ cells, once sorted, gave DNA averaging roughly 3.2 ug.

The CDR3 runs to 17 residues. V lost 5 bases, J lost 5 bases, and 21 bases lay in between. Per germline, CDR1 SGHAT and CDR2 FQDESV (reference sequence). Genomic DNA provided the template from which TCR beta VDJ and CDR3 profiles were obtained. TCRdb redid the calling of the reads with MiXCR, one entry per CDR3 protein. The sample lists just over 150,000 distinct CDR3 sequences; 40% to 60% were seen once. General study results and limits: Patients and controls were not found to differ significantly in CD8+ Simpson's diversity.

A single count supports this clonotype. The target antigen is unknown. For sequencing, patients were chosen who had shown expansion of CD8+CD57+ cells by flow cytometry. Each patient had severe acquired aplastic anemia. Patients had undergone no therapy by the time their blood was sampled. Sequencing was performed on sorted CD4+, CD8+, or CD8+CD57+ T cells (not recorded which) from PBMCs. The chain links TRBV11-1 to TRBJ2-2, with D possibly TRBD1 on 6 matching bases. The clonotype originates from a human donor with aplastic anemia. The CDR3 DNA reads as TGTGCCAGCAGCCTAAGGGGGACGGTGGCGATAACCGGGGAGCTGTTTTTT. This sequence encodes CASSLRGTVAITGELFF.